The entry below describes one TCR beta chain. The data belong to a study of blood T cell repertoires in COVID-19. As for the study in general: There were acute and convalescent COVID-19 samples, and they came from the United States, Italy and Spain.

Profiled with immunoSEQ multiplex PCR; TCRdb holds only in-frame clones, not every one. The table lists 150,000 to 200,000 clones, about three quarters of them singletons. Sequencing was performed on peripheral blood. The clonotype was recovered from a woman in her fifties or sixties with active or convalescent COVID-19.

DNA of the CDR3: TGTGCCAGTTCCGACAGGGGCAATCAGCCCCAGCATTTT. This translates into CASSDRGNQPQHF. The V and J genes are TRBV19 and TRBJ1-5; 7 bases agree with TRBD1. The CDR3 length is 13 residues. J lost 2 bases, V lost 8 bases, and 3 bases had no gene match. The germline CDR1 and CDR2 sequences are LNHDA and SQIVND (reference sequence).